What follows is one T cell receptor (beta chain) and its context. Its specificity is unknown. TCRdb reprocessed the reads via MiXCR and lists one record per CDR3 protein. Of a few hundred thousand distinct CDR3 sequences listed, approximately 40% are singletons. Trimming left V 10 bases short and J 1 base short, with 11 bases between. The CDR3 length is 14 residues. Germline assignment: CDR1 ENHRY and CDR2 SYGVKD. This entry comes from a study of T cell repertoires in cytomegalovirus infection. Overall study: The authors used CMV epitopes that were HLA-C-restricted (recently identified) and HLA-B-restricted (well studied). Both a matching HLA type and CMV infection were indicated by public TCR beta signatures.

General study findings and limits: CMV-specific HLA-C-restricted TCR beta clonotypes dominated the ex vivo response. Adding up the frequency of public TCR beta families identified people who carried CMV plus the relevant HLA.

The clonotype comes from a human donor in good health (CMV status not recorded). Some clones in this sample may be carry-over from other donors' samples. V gene TRBV10-3 combines with J gene TRBJ1-6; a possible D gene is TRBD1 (5 bases). Sequenced material: cultured PBMCs, taken from culture after CMV antigen stimulation. The CDR3 is CATGGASYNSPLHF. The CDR3 region has the DNA TGTGCCACCGGGGGTGCTTCCTATAATTCACCCCTCCACTTT.